Listed here are 15 T cell receptor beta chains from one sample, sequenced in a study of shared clonotypes between healthy human individuals. The protocol was immunoSEQ multiplex PCR, while the TCRdb copy is restricted to in-frame clones and leaves out a portion. The table has over 2,000,000 clones, 80% to 95% seen once. Cells designated naive CD8 were CD45RO-negative and were positively selected for CCR7, with terminally differentiated effector memory CD45RA+ cells excluded. The sample comprised naive CD8+ T cells from PBMCs. Receptors were obtained from a man aged 18 to 29 in good health. Some clones in this sample may be carry-over from other donors' samples.

The chain recombines TRBV4-1 with TRBJ2-5; 7 positions match TRBD2. CDR1 and CDR2 from the germline V gene are MGHRA and YSYEKL. The CDR3 sequence is 16 residues long. J was trimmed by 5 bases and V by 4 bases; bases with no gene match: 13. In nucleotides, the CDR3 is TGCGCCAGCAGCCTCCGACTAGCCGGCGACCGCGAGACCCAGTACTTC. This encodes CASSLRLAGDRETQYF.

The chain couples TRBV7-8 to TRBJ1-1; no clear D gene. The germline V gene has CDR1 SGHVS and CDR2 FQNEAQ. The V and J ends lost 5 bases and 5 bases respectively, with 18 bases between them. The CDR3 totals 15 residues. The CDR3, as DNA: TGTGCCAGCAGCCCTTTGGACCGACTGGCAACTGAAGCTTTCTTT. It is translated as CASSPLDRLATEAFF.

The DNA for the CDR3 is TGTGCCAGCAGTGAGCCCCGGAGGAGGGCAGACCCTAACTATGGCTACACCTTC. Protein product: CASSEPRRRADPNYGYTF. The rearrangement uses TRBV27 and TRBJ1-2; D gene ambiguous. The germline V gene has CDR1 MNHEY and CDR2 SMNVEV (reference sequence). The V and J ends lost 5 bases and 0 bases respectively, with 22 bases between them. The CDR3 consists of 18 residues.

Only one count was recorded for this clone. The V gene is TRBV2, the J gene TRBJ2-1; no reliable D call. The CDR3 is made up of 18 amino acids. The V end lost 3 bases, the J end lost 5 bases, and 23 bases lay between the germline ends. The germline gives CDR1 SNHLY, CDR2 FYNNEI. The CDR3 protein is CASSDMYLDRRSNNEQFF. The CDR3 DNA sequence: TGTGCCAGCAGTGACATGTACTTGGACCGCCGAAGTAACAATGAGCAGTTCTTC. Based on the CDR3 plus reference TRBV2 and TRBJ2-1, the full variable domain is EPEVTQTPSHQVTQMGQEVILRCVPISNHLYFYWYRQILGQKVEFLVSFYNNEISEKSEIFDDQFSVERPDGSNFTLKIRSTKLEDSAMYFCASSDMYLDRRSNNEQFFGPGTRLTVL.

J is TRBJ2-6 and V is TRBV9; possibly TRBD1 or TRBD2 for D (5 bases each). The CDR3 runs 17 residues. CDR1 is SGDLS and CDR2 is YYNGEE in the germline V gene. The V and J ends lost 4 bases and 0 bases respectively, with 14 bases between them. The CDR3 DNA follows: TGTGCCAGCAGCTTCCGGGACGGACTCTCTGGGGCCAACGTCCTGACTTTC. Its translation: CASSFRDGLSGANVLTF.

The chain employs TRBV6-5 and TRBJ1-1; 8 nucleotides align to TRBD1. The CDR3 is 14 amino acids. Germline CDR1 reads MNHEY; CDR2 reads SVGAGI. The V gene end was trimmed by 0 bases and the J gene end by 11 bases; junction bases not matched to a gene: 8. The CDR3 nucleotides are TGTGCCAGCAGTTACTCCGGGGGGACAGGCCCGGCTTTCTTT. Its translation is CASSYSGGTGPAFF.

About this clone itself: A junction end diverges from the germline sequence, so it may reflect a read error. The chain has TRBV4-1 and TRBJ2-3, with 7 bases lining up with TRBD1. The CDR3 runs 13 residues. Germline V gives CDR1 MGHRA, CDR2 YSYEKL. CDR3 coding DNA: TGCGCCAGCAGCCAAGACTGGACAGGTACGCAGTATTTT. It is translated as CASSQDWTGTQYF.

The V gene is TRBV7-9, the J gene TRBJ2-1; D remains unclear. This CDR3 is built from 12 residues. Germline V lookup: CDR1 SEHNR, CDR2 FQNEAQ (reference sequence). Trimming removed 10 bases from V and 2 bases from J, with 9 bases in between. The CDR3: CATDRPYNEQFF. CDR3 in DNA: TGTGCCACCGATCGACCCTACAATGAGCAGTTCTTC.

This chain joins TRBV10-3 and TRBJ2-1; D is undetermined. Germline-derived CDR1 and CDR2 are ENHRY and SYGVKD. The CDR3 extends over 11 amino acids. The germline V and J ends were trimmed by 6 bases and 5 bases, with 5 bases remaining between them. CDR3 nucleotide sequence: TGTGCCATCAGATCAAACAATGAGCAGTTCTTC. This codes for CAIRSNNEQFF.

The V gene is TRBV10-3, the J gene TRBJ1-2, with a possible D match to TRBD1 (6 bases). The CDR3 totals 13 residues. V lost 11 bases to trimming and J lost 2 bases, with 15 bases between them. Per the germline V gene, CDR1 is ENHRY and CDR2 is SYGVKD. Here the CDR3 reads CASRTVLNYGYTF. The CDR3 DNA is TGTGCCTCTAGGACAGTCCTCAACTATGGCTACACCTTC.

The CDR3 coding sequence is TGTGCCAGCAGCCGAAGAACAGAGCATCAAGAGACCCAGTACTTC. It specifies CASSRRTEHQETQYF. The chain combines TRBV28 with TRBJ2-5; D is undetermined. Between the trimmed V and J ends, which lost 6 bases and 2 bases, there was a span of 16 bases. Germline CDR1 reads MDHEN; CDR2 reads SYDVKM. The CDR3 length is 15 residues.

The chain uses TRBV9 and TRBJ2-3; D may match TRBD1 or TRBD2 (5 bases each). CDR3 length equals 15 residues. Germline CDR1 and CDR2: SGDLS and YYNGEE. The germline V and J ends were trimmed by 6 bases and 4 bases, with 18 bases remaining between them. CDR3 DNA: TGTGCCAGCACCCCGAGCGGCAGGGTGGCAGATACGCAGTATTTT. Its protein is CASTPSGRVADTQYF.

This chain connects TRBV19 to TRBJ2-7; D might be TRBD1 or TRBD2, each matching 5 bases. Trimming pared 5 bases from V and 6 bases from J, leaving 17 bases between. The germline V gene has CDR1 LNHDA and CDR2 SQIVND (reference sequence). CDR3 size: 14 residues. CDR3 sequence: CASSDSGEAVEQYF. CDR3 in DNA: TGTGCCAGTAGTGACAGTGGGGAAGCGGTCGAGCAGTACTTC.

This clone was counted between two and nine times. CDR3 DNA sequence: TGTGCCAGCAACGGGAAGGGACAGGGGAGCAATCAGCCCCAGCATTTT. Translation gives CASNGKGQGSNQPQHF. The rearrangement joins TRBV6-4 to TRBJ1-5; TRBD1 matches at 10 bases. Germline assignment: CDR1 MRHNA and CDR2 SNTAGT. The CDR3 runs 16 residues. V shed 7 bases and J 1 base; nucleotides not matched to a gene: 7.

The CDR3 here is CSVDEGDSYEQYF. The CDR3 DNA reads TGCAGCGTTGACGAGGGAGACTCCTACGAGCAGTACTTC. The chain joins TRBV29-1 to TRBJ2-7; TRBD2 might be the D (5 bases). Germline V gives CDR1 SQVTM, CDR2 ANQGSEA. This CDR3 is 13 amino acids long. The V and J ends lost 3 bases and 0 bases respectively, with 9 bases between them.